Presented here are 10 T cell receptor beta chains from one specimen sequenced in a study of T cells in localized non-small cell lung cancer. Produced via immunoSEQ multiplex PCR; TCRdb's table is partial and in-frame only. The profile shows about 40,000 clones, more than 75% of them singletons. The material sequenced was peripheral blood, taken before any cancer treatment. The receptors here all came from a man aged 35 to 69 with stage I lung adenocarcinoma.

The chain couples TRBV30 to TRBJ1-1, with D possibly being TRBD1 (6 bases). CDR1 is GTSNPN and CDR2 is SVGIG in the germline V gene (reference sequence). The CDR3 covers 15 residues. Trimming took off 1 base at V and 1 base at J, with 13 bases between the two ends. CDR3 in amino acids: CAWSARDTQNTEAFF. The CDR3 DNA is TGTGCCTGGAGTGCCCGGGACACGCAGAACACTGAAGCTTTCTTT.

The CDR3 loop is CASSSGQATYGYTF. The CDR3 DNA follows: TGCGCCAGCAGCTCTGGACAGGCCACCTATGGCTACACCTTC. The V call is TRBV5-1, the J call TRBJ1-2, with 7 bases identical to TRBD1. Germline CDR1 is SGHRS and CDR2 is YFSETQ. Losses at the gene ends were 3 bases for V and 4 bases for J; bases not matched to a gene: 6. The CDR3 is 14 amino acids.

DNA for the CDR3: TGTGCCAGCAGCTTCTACTCCACAGACAGGACGGAGACCCAGTACTTC. This codes for CASSFYSTDRTETQYF. The J gene is TRBJ2-5, the V gene TRBV5-6, with a tentative D call TRBD1 (6 bases). The CDR3 spans 16 residues. Trimming removed 2 bases from V and 5 bases from J, with 19 bases in between. Germline V lookup: CDR1 SGHDT, CDR2 YYEEEE. The variable domain in full, completed from reference TRBV5-6 and TRBJ2-5, reads DAGVTQSPTHLIKTRGQQVTLRCSPKSGHDTVSWYQQALGQGPQFIFQYYEEEERQRGNFPDRFSGHQFPNYSSELNVNALLLGDSALYLCASSFYSTDRTETQYFGPGTRLLVL.

The chain has TRBV11-2 and TRBJ2-5, with TRBD1 as a possible D gene (7 bases). Trimming removed 0 bases at V and 7 bases at J, with 9 bases between. Germline CDR1 reads SGHAT; CDR2 reads FQNNGV. The CDR3 has 13 amino acids. The CDR3 loop reads CASSLDRGATQYF. CDR3 nucleotides: TGTGCCAGCAGCTTAGACAGGGGGGCGACCCAGTACTTC.

The chain links TRBV28 to TRBJ1-1; possible D gene TRBD1, 5 bases. V lost 7 bases to trimming and J lost 13 bases, with 19 bases between them. The germline V gene has CDR1 MDHEN and CDR2 SYDVKM. The CDR3 length is 12 residues. The CDR3 loop reads CASNLVGRGDFF. In nucleotides, the CDR3 is TGTGCCAGCAATTTGGTAGGGAGGGGAGATTTCTTT.

The CDR3 region has the DNA TGTGCCAGCAGTTACTCCAGGGGGCGCTTCATTCAGTACTTC. It translates to CASSYSRGRFIQYF. The chain combines TRBV6-5 with TRBJ2-4; TRBD1 agrees at 8 bases. CDR3 size: 14 residues. J lost 9 bases, V lost 0 bases, and 4 bases had no gene match. CDR1 MNHEY and CDR2 SVGAGI come from the germline V gene.

V usage is TRBV19 and J usage is TRBJ2-7, with a weak D call TRBD2 (5 bases). Germline V gene lookup returns CDR1 LNHDA and CDR2 SQIVND (reference sequence). V lost 2 bases and J lost 1, with 12 bases in between. The CDR3 is 15 amino acids. CDR3 loop: CASSILGDPSYEQYF. DNA for the CDR3: TGTGCCAGTAGTATATTGGGAGACCCTTCCTACGAGCAGTACTTC.

CDR3 nucleotide sequence: TGTGCCAGATGGTACGAGCAGTACTTC. Translation: CARWYEQYF. V is TRBV28 and J is TRBJ2-7; D call uncertain. Trimming took off 9 bases at V and 4 bases at J, with 4 bases between the two ends. CDR3 length equals 9 residues. Germline V gene data show CDR1 as MDHEN and CDR2 as SYDVKM.

The chain recombines TRBV2 with TRBJ2-2; the D gene could be TRBD1 or TRBD2 (5 bases each). The CDR3 extends over 13 amino acids. V lost 4 bases and J lost 6, with 9 bases in between. Germline V gives CDR1 SNHLY, CDR2 FYNNEI. This CDR3 is CASSGEGPGELFF. DNA for the CDR3: TGTGCCAGCAGTGGAGAGGGGCCCGGGGAGCTGTTTTTT.

This chain connects TRBV19 to TRBJ1-5, with D possibly TRBD1 on 5 matching bases. CDR1 and CDR2 (germline): LNHDA, SQIVND (reference sequence). This CDR3 spans 13 amino acids. V was trimmed by 7 bases and J by 11 bases, leaving 18 bases between them. This chain's CDR3 is CASIDSPFGSQHF. The CDR3 bases are TGTGCCAGTATCGACAGTCCTTTTGGGTCCCAGCATTTT.